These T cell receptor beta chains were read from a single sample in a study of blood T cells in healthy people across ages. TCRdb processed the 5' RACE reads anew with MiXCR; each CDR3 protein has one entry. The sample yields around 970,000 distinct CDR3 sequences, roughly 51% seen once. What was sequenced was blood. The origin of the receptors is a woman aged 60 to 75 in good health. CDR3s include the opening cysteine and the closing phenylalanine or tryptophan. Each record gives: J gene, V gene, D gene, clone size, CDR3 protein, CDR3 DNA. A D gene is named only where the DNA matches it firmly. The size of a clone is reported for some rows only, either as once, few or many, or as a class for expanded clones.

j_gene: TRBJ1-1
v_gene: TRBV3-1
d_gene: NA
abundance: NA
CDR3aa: CASIRGQGGMNTEAFF
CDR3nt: TGTGCCAGCATAAGGGGCCAGGGTGGGATGAACACTGAAGCTTTCTTT

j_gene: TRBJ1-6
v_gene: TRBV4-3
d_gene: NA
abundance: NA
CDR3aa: CASSQVKSSYNSPLHF
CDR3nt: TGCGCCAGCAGCCAAGTAAAGAGCTCCTATAATTCACCCCTCCACTTT

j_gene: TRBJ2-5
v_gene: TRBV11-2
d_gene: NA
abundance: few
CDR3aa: CASSYSWERETQYF
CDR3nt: TGTGCCAGCAGCTACTCGTGGGAGAGAGAGACCCAGTACTTC

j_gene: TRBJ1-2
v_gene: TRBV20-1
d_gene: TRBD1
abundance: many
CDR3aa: CSAQGGRVITYGYTF
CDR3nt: TGCAGTGCTCAGGGGGGACGGGTGATTACCTATGGCTACACCTTC

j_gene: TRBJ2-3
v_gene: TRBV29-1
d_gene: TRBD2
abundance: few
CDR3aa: CSVGTSGDTQYF
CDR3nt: TGCAGCGTTGGGACTAGCGGAGATACGCAGTATTTT

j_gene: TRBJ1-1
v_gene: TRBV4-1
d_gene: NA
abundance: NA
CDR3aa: CASSQEVDTEAFF
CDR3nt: TGCGCCAGCAGCCAAGAGGTAGACACTGAAGCTTTCTTT

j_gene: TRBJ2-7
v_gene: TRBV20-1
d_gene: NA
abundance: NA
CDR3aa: CSALTSGFLYEQYF
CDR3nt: TGCAGTGCTCTCACCAGCGGGTTTCTCTACGAGCAGTACTTC

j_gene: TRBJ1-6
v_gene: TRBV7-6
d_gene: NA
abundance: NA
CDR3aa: CASSFSLSPLHF
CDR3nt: TGTGCCAGCAGCTTCTCCTTGTCACCCCTCCACTTT

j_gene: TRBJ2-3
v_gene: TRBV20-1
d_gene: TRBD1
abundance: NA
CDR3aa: CSGRGPWETQYF
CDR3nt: TGCAGTGGCAGGGGGCCATGGGAGACGCAGTATTTT

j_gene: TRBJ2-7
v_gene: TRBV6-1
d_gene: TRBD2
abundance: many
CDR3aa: CASTGGSGRTVQYF
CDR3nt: TGTGCCAGCACCGGGGGTAGCGGGAGAACGGTGCAGTACTTC

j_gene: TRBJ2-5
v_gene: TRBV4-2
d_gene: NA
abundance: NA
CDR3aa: CASNQLGKETQYF
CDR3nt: TGTGCCAGCAACCAACTCGGGAAGGAGACCCAGTACTTC

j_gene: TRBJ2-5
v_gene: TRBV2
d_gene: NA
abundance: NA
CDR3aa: CASSQEGNPGETQYF
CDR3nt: TGTGCCAGCAGTCAAGAGGGGAACCCGGGGGAGACCCAGTACTTC

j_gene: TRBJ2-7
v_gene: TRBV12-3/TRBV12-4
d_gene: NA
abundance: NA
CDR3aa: CASRRWDDPFSEQYF
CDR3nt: TGTGCCAGCAGACGCTGGGACGACCCCTTCTCCGAGCAGTACTTC

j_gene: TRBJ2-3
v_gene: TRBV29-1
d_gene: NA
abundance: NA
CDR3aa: CSVELDSDTQYF
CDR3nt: TGCAGCGTTGAATTGGACTCAGATACGCAGTATTTT

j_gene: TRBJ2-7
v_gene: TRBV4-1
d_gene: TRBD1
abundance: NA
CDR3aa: CASSPWPGQTSSYEQYF
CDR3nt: TGCGCCAGCAGCCCGTGGCCGGGACAGACCAGCTCCTACGAGCAGTACTTC

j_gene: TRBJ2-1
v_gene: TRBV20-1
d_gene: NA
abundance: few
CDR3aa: CSASDLSRSSYNEQFF
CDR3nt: TGCAGTGCTAGCGATCTGTCTAGAAGCTCCTACAATGAGCAGTTCTTC

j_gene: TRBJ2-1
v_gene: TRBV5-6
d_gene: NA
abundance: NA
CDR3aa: CASSLGGSFNEQFF
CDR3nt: TGTGCCAGCAGCTTGGGAGGGAGTTTTAATGAGCAGTTCTTC